This record covers a single TCR beta chain. Its antigen is as yet unknown. The entry originates in a study of CD8 T cells in ankylosing spondylitis. Study results and caveats: Within ankylosing spondylitis blood, a TCR beta motif made up of several highly homologous variants appeared to be characteristic. Clones linked to disease were reported to show significant enrichment in matched ankylosing spondylitis synovial fluid. Clones linked to the disease showed a CD8+ phenotype. They occurred at relatively low frequencies in peripheral blood. Earlier reports found some motif variants in synovial fluid and blood in reactive arthritis.

It was by quantitative 5'-RACE with molecular barcodes that TCR beta libraries were made. In TCRdb, the 5' RACE reads were re-called with MiXCR into one record per CDR3 protein. In the table there are about 540,000 distinct CDR3 sequences, approximately 12% of which are singletons. The germline CDR1 and CDR2 sequences are SGHRS and YFSETQ. This CDR3 has 14 residues. V was cut by 0 bases and J by 5 bases, with 11 bases left in between. The receptor comes from a male donor with ankylosing spondylitis. Sequencing was done on a sample of blood, either unsorted or a sorted T cell fraction (not recorded which). The rearrangement joins TRBV5-1 to TRBJ1-2; no clear D gene. CDR3 loop: CASSLGVSGYGYTF. The CDR3 DNA is TGCGCCAGCAGCTTGGGGGTCTCAGGATATGGCTACACCTTC.